Following are 5 T cell receptor beta chains from one sample sequenced in a study of T cell repertoires in cytomegalovirus infection. TCRdb called the reads again in MiXCR, with one record for every CDR3 protein. The sample shows 480,000 or so distinct CDR3 sequences, 11% of them seen only once. Input material: PBMCs. These receptors were obtained from a human donor in good health (CMV status not recorded). Some clones in this sample may be carry-over from other donors' samples.

The CDR3 here is CSATYDRAGYTF. CDR3 in DNA: TGCAGCGCAACGTACGACAGAGCTGGCTACACCTTC. The chain employs TRBV29-1 and TRBJ1-2; possibly TRBD1 for D (5 bases). Deletions cut 7 bases from V and 7 bases from J, with 16 bases between. CDR1 SQVTM and CDR2 ANQGSEA come from the germline V gene. The CDR3 is 12 residues long.

This clonotype occurred many times. This sequence joins TRBV20-1 and TRBJ2-5, with D perhaps TRBD1 (7 bases). The V gene's germline CDR1 is DFQATT and CDR2 SNEGSKA (reference sequence). Trimming stripped 0 bases from V and 6 bases from J, with 17 bases between. The length of the CDR3 is 15 residues. The CDR3 spells CSARDGGTVEQTQYF. Here the CDR3 DNA reads TGCAGTGCTAGAGATGGGGGGACAGTCGAACAGACCCAGTACTTC.

This clonotype was observed many times. The rearrangement links TRBV27 to TRBJ1-5; D gene uncertain. Trimming removed 2 bases at V and 4 bases at J, with 15 bases between. This CDR3 spans 16 amino acids. CDR1 MNHEY and CDR2 SMNVEV come from the germline V gene (reference sequence). In DNA, the CDR3 is TGTGCCAGCAGTTTAACCCTTAGTGGTACGAATCAGCCCCAGCATTTT. Residues: CASSLTLSGTNQPQHF.

The J gene is TRBJ2-2, the V gene TRBV9, with D possibly TRBD2 on 6 matching bases. CDR1 and CDR2 from the germline V gene are SGDLS and YYNGEE. The CDR3 is 16 residues long. V was cut by 4 bases and J by 8 bases, with 21 bases left in between. As DNA, the CDR3 is TGTGCCAGCAGCCTCATGGCCGGGAGTTTCTCGGGGGAGCTGTTTTTT. Translated, it gives CASSLMAGSFSGELFF.

This clonotype was seen ten or more times. CDR3 sequence reads: CASSWGPIPGGNSPLHF. CDR3 DNA sequence: TGTGCCAGCAGCTGGGGACCGATCCCGGGCGGGAATTCACCCCTCCACTTT. V and J are TRBV5-6 and TRBJ1-6, with D tentatively TRBD1 (5 bases). The V end was cut by 3 bases, the J end by 7 bases, with 20 bases between. CDR3 size: 17 residues. Germline V CDR1 and CDR2: SGHDT, YYEEEE.